Below, 3 T cell receptor beta chains from the same sample are listed, as sequenced in a study of shared clonotypes between healthy human individuals. Assay: immunoSEQ multiplex PCR; the TCRdb copy retains only in-frame clones and omits some. The sample has 640,000 or so clones, around 72% seen once. What was sequenced was memory CD4+ T cells sorted from blood. Subset indicated: CD45RA-negative fraction. Receptors originate from a woman aged 25 to 45 in good health.

A few counts support this clone. This sequence joins TRBV27 and TRBJ1-3, with no clear D. V gave up 6 bases and J gave up 6 bases, with 15 bases separating them. The CDR3 loop spans 14 amino acids. The germline CDR1 and CDR2 sequences are MNHEY and SMNVEV (reference sequence). CDR3 coding DNA: TGTGCCAGCAGACCCCGGAGGGTGGCAAACACCATATATTTT. Translated: CASRPRRVANTIYF.

The V gene is TRBV19, the J gene TRBJ2-5, with D uncertain. Germline assignment: CDR1 LNHDA and CDR2 SQIVND (reference sequence). Trimming cost V 4 bases and J 1 base, with 7 bases left between them. The CDR3 is made up of 13 amino acids. The CDR3 reads CASSSRIQETQYF. DNA of the CDR3: TGTGCCAGTAGTAGTCGGATCCAAGAGACCCAGTACTTC.

The gene calls are TRBV6-5 and TRBJ2-7; D not resolved. V was trimmed by 4 bases and J by 1 base, leaving 8 bases between them. The length of the CDR3 is 13 residues. In germline, CDR1 is MNHEY, CDR2 SVGAGI. The chain's CDR3 is CASSSSGSYEQYF. DNA of the CDR3: TGTGCCAGCAGTTCCAGTGGTTCCTACGAGCAGTACTTC.